This TCR beta chain was sequenced for a study of blood T cell repertoires in COVID-19. Study-wide background: Acute-phase and convalescent COVID-19 samples originated in the United States, Italy and Spain.

The CDR3 is made up of 14 amino acids. Trimming removed 5 bases from V and 2 bases from J, with 11 bases in between. The germline gives CDR1 SGHTA, CDR2 FQGNSA. Original processing notes: Amplification with reference gene primers provided the estimates of nucleated cell counts. Sequencing used immunoSEQ multiplex PCR; TCRdb keeps in-frame clones, though not all of them. That table is the source of V, J and clone size, and D and trimming were worked out from the DNA. This table holds around 50,000 clones, less than 85% found once. The rearrangement links TRBV7-2 to TRBJ2-3, with D perhaps matching TRBD1 (5 bases). The source is a human donor in a cohort sampled during active COVID-19. The specimen sequenced was peripheral blood. Here the CDR3 DNA reads TGTGCCAGCAGCATGAGACAGTCCACAGATACGCAGTATTTT. Encoded protein: CASSMRQSTDTQYF.